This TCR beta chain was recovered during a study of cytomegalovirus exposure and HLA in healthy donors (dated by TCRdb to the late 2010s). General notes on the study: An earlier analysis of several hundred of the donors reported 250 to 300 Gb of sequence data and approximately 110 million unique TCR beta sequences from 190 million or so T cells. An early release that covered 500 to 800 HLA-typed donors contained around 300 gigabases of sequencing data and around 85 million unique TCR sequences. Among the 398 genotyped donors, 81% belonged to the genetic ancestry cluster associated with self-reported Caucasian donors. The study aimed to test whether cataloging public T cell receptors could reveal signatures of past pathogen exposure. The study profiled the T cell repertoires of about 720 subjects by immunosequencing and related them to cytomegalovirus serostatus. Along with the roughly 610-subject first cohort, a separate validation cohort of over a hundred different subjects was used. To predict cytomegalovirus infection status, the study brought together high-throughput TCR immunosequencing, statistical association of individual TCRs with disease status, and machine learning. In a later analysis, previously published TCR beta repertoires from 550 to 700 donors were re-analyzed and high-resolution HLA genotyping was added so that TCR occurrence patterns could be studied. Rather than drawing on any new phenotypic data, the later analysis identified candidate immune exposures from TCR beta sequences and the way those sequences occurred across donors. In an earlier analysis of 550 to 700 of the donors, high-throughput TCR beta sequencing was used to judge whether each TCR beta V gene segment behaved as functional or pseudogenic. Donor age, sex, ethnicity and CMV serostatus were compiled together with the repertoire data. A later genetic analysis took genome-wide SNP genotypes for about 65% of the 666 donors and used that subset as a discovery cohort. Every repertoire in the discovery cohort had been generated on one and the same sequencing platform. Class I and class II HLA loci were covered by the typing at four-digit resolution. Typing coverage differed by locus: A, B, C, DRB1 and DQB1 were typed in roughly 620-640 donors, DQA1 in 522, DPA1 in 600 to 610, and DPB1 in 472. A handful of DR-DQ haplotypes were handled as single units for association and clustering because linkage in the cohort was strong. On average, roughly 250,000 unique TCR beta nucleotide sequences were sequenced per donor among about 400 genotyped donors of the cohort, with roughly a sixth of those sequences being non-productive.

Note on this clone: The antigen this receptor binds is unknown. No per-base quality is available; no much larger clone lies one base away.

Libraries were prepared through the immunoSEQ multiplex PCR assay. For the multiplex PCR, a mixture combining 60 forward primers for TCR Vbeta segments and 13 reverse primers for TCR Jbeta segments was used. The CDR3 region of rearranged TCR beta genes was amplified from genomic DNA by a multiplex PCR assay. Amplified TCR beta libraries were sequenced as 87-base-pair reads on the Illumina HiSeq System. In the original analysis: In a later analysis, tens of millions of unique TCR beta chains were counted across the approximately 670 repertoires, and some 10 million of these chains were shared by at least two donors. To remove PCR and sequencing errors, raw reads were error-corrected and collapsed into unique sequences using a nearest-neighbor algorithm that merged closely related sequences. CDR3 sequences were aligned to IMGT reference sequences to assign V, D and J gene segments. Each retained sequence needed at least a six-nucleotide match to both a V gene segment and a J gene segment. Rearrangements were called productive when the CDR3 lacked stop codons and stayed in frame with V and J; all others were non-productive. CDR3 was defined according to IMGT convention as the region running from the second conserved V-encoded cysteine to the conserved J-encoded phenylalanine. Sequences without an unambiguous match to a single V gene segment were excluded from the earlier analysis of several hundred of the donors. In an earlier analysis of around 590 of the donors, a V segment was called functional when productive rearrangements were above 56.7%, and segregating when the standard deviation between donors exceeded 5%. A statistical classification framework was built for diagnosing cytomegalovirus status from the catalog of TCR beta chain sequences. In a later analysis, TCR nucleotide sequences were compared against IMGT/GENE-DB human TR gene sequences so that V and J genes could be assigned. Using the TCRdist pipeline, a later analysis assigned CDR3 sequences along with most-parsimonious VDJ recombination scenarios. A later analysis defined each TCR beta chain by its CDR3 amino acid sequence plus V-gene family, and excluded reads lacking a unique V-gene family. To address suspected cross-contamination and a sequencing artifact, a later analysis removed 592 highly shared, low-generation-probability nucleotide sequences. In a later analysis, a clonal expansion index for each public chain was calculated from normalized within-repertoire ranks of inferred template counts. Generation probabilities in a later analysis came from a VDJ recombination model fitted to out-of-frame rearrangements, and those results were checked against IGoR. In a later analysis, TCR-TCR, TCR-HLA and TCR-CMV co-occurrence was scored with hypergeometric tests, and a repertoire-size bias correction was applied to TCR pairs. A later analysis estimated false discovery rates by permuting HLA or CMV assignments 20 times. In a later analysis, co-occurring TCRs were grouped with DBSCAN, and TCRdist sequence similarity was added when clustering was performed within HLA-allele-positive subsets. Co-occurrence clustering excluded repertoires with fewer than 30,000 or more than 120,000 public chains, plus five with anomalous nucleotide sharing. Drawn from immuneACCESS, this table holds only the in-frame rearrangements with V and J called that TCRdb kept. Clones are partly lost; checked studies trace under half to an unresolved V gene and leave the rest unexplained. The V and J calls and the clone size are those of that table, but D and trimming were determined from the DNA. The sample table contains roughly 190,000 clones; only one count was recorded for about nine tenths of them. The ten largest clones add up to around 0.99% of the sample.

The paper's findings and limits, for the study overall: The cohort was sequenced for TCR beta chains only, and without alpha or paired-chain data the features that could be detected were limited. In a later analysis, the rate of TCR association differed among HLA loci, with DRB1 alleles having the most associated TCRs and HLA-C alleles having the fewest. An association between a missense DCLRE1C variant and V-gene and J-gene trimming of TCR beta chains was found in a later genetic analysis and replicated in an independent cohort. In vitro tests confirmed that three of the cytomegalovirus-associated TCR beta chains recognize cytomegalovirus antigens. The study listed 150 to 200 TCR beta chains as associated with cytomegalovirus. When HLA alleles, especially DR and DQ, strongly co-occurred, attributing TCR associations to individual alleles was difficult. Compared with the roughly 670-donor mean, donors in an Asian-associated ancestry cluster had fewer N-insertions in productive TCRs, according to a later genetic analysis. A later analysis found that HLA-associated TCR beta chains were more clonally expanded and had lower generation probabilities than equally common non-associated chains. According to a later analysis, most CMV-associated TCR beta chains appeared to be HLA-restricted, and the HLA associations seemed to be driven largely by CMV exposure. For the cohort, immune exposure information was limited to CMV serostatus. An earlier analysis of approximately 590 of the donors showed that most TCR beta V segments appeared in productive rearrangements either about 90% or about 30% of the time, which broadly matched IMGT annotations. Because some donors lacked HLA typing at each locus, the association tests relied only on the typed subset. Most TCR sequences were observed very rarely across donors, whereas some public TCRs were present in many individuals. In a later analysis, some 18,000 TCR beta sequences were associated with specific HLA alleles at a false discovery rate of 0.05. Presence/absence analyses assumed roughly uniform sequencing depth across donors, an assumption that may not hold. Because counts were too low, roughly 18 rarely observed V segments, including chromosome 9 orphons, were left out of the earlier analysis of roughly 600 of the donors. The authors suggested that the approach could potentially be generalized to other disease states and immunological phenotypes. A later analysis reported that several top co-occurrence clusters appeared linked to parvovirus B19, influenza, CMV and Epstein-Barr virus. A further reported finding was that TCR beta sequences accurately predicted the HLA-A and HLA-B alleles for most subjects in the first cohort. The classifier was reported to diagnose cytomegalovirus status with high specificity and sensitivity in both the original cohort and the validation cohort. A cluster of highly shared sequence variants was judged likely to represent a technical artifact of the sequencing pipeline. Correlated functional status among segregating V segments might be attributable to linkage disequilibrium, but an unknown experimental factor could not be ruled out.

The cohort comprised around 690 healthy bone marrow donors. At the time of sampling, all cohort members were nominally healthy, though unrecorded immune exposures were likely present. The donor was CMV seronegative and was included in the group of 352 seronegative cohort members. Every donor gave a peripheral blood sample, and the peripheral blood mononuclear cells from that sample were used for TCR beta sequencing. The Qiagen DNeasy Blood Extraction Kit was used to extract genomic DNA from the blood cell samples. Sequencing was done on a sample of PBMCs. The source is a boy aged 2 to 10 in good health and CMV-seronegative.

The CDR3 protein sequence reads: CASSKGRTMTDTQYF. The bases are TGTGCCAGCAGTAAAGGGAGGACTATGACAGATACGCAGTATTTT. This receptor chain uses TRBV9 and TRBJ2-3, with a weak D call of TRBD2 (6 bases match). Its CDR3 holds 15 amino acids, cysteine through phenylalanine. Of all the DNA, just the CDR3 is kept, 45 bases in frame from base 1. The V and J ends are trimmed by 5 bases and 3 bases, leaving 16 bases between them. Reading the germline V gene gives CDR1 SGDLS and CDR2 YYNGEE.